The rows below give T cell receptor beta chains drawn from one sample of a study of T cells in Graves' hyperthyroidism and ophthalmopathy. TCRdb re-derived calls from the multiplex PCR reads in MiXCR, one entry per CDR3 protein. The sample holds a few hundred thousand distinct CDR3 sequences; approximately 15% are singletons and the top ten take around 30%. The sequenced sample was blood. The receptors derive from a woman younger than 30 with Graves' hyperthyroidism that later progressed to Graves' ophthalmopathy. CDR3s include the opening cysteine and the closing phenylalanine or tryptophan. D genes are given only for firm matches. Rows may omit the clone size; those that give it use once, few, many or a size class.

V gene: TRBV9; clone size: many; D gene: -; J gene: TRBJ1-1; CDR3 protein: CASSVGPLRDTEAFF; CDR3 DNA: TGTGCCAGCAGCGTGGGACCGCTTAGGGACACTGAAGCTTTCTTT
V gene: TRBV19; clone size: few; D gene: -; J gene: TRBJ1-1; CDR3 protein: CASSKRMWGQKDTEAFF; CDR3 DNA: TGTGCCAGTAGTAAGAGGATGTGGGGCCAGAAGGACACTGAAGCTTTCTTT
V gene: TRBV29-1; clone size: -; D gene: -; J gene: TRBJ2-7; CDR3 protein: CSGLSNRTPYEQYF; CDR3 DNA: TGCAGCGGCCTCTCTAACCGAACACCTTACGAGCAGTACTTC
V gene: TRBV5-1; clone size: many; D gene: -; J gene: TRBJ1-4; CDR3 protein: CASSLSGRSNEKLFF; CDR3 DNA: TGCGCCAGCAGCTTGTCGGGGCGATCTAATGAAAAACTGTTTTTT
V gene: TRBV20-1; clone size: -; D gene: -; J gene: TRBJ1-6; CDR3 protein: CSASPGVGSPLHF; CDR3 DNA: TGCAGTGCTAGCCCGGGGGTGGGTTCACCCCTCCACTTT
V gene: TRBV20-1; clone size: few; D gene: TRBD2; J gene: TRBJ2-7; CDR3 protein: CSADPLAGVGELYF; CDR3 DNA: TGCAGTGCCGACCCCCTAGCGGGAGTTGGCGAGCTGTACTTC
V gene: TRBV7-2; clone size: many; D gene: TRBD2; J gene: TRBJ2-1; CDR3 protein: CASSRPSGRDEQFF; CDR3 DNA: TGTGCCAGCAGCCGGCCTAGCGGGAGGGATGAGCAGTTCTTC
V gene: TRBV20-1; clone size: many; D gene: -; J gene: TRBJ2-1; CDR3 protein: CSAPKNVGYNEQFF; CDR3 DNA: TGCAGTGCTCCTAAAAACGTGGGATACAATGAGCAGTTCTTC
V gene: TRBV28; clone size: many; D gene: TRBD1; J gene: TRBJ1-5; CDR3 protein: CASRTGVIQPQHF; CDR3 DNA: TGTGCCAGCCGTACAGGGGTGATCCAGCCCCAGCATTTT
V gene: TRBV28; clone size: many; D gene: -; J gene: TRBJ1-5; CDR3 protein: CASSLPGIRNQPQHF; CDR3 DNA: TGTGCCAGCAGTTTACCGGGGATCAGAAATCAGCCCCAGCATTTT
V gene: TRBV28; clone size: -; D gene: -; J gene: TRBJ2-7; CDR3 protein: CASTWGAHEQYF; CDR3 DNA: TGTGCCAGCACTTGGGGGGCCCACGAGCAGTACTTC
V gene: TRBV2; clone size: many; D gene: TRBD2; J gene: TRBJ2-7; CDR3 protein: CASTTGLANTYEQYF; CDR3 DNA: TGTGCCAGCACCACGGGACTAGCGAATACCTACGAGCAGTACTTC
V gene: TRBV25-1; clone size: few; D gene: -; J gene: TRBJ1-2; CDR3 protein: CASRDLWEDGYTF; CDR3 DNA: TGTGCCAGCAGGGACTTATGGGAGGATGGCTACACCTTC
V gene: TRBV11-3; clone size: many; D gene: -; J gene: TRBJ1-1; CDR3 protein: CASSPSSDTEAFF; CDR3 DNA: TGTGCCAGCAGCCCCAGTAGTGACACTGAAGCTTTCTTT
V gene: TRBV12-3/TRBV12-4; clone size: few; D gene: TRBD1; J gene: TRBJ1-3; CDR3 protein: CASSPGGRSGNTIYF; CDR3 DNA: TGTGCCAGCAGCCCAGGGGGCCGCTCTGGAAACACCATATATTTT
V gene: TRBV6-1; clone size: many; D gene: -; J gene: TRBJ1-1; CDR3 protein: CASLRGGTEAFF; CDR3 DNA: TGTGCCAGCTTAAGGGGAGGCACTGAAGCTTTCTTT
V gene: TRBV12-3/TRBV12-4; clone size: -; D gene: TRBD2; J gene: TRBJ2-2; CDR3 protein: CASSPAGETGELFF; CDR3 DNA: TGTGCCAGCAGCCCAGCGGGAGAGACCGGGGAGCTGTTTTTT
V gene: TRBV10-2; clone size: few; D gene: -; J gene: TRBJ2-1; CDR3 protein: CASSVNLPLRQDNEQFF; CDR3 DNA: TGCGCCAGCAGTGTTAATCTCCCCCTCCGGCAGGACAATGAGCAGTTCTTC
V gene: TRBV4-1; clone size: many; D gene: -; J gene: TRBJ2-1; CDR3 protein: CASSQQILGHMGHEQFF; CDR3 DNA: TGCGCCAGCAGCCAACAAATATTGGGACATATGGGGCATGAGCAGTTCTTC
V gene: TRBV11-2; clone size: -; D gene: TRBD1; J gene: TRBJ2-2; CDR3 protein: CVSSLDPGTAELFF; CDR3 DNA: TGTGTCAGCAGCTTAGATCCCGGGACAGCGGAGCTGTTTTTT
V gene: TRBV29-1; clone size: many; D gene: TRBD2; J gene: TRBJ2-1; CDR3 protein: CSVSPSGRGNEQFF; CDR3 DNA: TGCAGCGTTTCTCCTAGCGGGAGAGGGAATGAGCAGTTCTTC
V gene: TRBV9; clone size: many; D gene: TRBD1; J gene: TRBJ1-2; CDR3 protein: CASSVVETGVDGYTF; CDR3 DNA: TGTGCCAGCAGCGTAGTAGAGACAGGGGTTGATGGCTACACCTTC
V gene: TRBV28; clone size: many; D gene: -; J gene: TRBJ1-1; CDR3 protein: CASSLSGGTGTEAFF; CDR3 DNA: TGTGCCAGCAGTTTAAGTGGAGGGACTGGCACTGAAGCTTTCTTT
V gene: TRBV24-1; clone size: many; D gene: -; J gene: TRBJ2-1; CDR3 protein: CATSGLTSRDPLLSGNEQFF; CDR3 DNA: TGTGCCACCAGTGGTCTTACTTCCCGGGACCCTCTGTTATCAGGAAATGAGCAGTTCTTC
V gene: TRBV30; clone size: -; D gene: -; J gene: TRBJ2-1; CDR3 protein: CAWSLLSVRRDEQFF; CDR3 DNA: TGTGCCTGGAGTCTACTCAGTGTTAGGAGGGATGAGCAGTTCTTC
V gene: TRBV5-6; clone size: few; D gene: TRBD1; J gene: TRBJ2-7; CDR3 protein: CASSSGTVREQYF; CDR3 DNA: TGTGCCAGCAGCTCCGGGACAGTAAGAGAGCAGTACTTC
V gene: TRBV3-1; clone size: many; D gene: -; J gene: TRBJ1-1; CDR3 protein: CASSRGQQNTEAFF; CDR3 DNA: TGTGCCAGCAGCCGCGGACAGCAGAACACTGAAGCTTTCTTT
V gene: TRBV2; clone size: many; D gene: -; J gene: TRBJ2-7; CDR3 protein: CASSEGPHTYEQYF; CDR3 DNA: TGTGCCAGCAGTGAAGGTCCGCATACCTACGAGCAGTACTTC
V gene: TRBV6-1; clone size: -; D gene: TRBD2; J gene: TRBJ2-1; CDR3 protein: CASNRAGVTYNEQFF; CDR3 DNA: TGTGCCAGCAACAGAGCGGGGGTTACCTACAATGAGCAGTTCTTC
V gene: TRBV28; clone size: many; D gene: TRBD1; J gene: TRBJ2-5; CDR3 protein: CASSTDRVETQYF; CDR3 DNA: TGTGCCAGCAGTACTGACAGGGTTGAGACCCAGTACTTC
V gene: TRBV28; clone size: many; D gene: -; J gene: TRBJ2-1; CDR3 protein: CASTSFPRSSSYNEQFF; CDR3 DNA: TGTGCCAGTACTAGCTTTCCTCGCTCTAGCTCCTACAATGAGCAGTTCTTC
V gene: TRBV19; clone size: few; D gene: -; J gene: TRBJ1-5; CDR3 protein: CASSTDIGNQPQHF; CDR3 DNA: TGTGCCAGTAGTACGGACATTGGTAATCAGCCCCAGCATTTT
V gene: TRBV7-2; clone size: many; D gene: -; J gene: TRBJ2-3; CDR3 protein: CASSHLRGTDTQYF; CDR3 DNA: TGTGCCAGCAGCCACCTTCGGGGCACAGATACGCAGTATTTT
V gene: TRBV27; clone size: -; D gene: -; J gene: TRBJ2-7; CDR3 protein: CASSPSAGTYEQYF; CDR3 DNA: TGTGCCAGCAGTCCCTCTGCGGGGACCTACGAGCAGTACTTC
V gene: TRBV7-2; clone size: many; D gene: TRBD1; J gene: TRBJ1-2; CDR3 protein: CASSLAGQGAGGYTF; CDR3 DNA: TGTGCCAGCAGCTTAGCCGGACAGGGGGCCGGTGGCTACACCTTC
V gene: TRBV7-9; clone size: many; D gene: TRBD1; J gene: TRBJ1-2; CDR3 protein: CASSLDRGIGYTF; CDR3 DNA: TGTGCCAGCAGCTTAGACAGGGGTATTGGCTACACCTTC
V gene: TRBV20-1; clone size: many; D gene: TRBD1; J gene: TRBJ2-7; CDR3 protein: CSEAETGGGGEQYF; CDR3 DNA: TGCAGTGAAGCCGAGACAGGGGGAGGAGGTGAGCAGTACTTC
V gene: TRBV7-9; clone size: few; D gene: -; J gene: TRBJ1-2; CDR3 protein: CASSVQDKAYGYTF; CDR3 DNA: TGTGCCAGCAGCGTCCAGGACAAGGCCTATGGCTACACCTTC
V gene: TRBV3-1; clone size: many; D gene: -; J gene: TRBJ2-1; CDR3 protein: CASSLLQGRDEQFF; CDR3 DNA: TGTGCCAGCAGCCTACTACAGGGAAGGGATGAGCAGTTCTTC
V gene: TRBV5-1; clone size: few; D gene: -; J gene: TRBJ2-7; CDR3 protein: CASSLALDLRPYEQYF; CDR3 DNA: TGCGCCAGCAGCTTGGCCCTAGACCTTAGGCCCTACGAGCAGTACTTC
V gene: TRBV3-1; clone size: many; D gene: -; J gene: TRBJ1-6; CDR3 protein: CASRHTGILSPLHF; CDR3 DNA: TGTGCCAGCAGGCATACAGGGATCCTTTCACCCCTCCACTTT
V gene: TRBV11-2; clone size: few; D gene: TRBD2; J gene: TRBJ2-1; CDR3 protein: CASNPSGSSYNEQFF; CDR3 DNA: TGTGCCAGCAACCCCAGCGGGAGCTCCTACAATGAGCAGTTCTTC
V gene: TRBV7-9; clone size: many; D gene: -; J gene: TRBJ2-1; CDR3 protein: CASSSQVLEQFF; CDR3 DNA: TGTGCCAGCAGCTCCCAGGTCCTTGAGCAGTTCTTC
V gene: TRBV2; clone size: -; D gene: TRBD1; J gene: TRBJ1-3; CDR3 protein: CASSSGTGAGNTIYF; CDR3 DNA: TGTGCCAGCAGTTCCGGGACAGGGGCTGGAAACACCATATATTTT
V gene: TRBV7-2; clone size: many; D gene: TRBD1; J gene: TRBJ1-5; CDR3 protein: CASSWTGLQPQHF; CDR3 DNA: TGTGCCAGCAGCTGGACAGGACTTCAGCCCCAGCATTTT
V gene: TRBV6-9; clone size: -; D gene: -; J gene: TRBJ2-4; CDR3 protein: CASSYGGGYSKNIQYF; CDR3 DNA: TGTGCCAGCAGTTACGGTGGCGGCTATTCCAAAAACATTCAGTACTTC
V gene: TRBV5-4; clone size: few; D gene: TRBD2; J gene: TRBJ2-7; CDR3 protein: CASSLWTSGSSEQYF; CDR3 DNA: TGTGCCAGCAGCCTCTGGACTAGCGGGAGCTCCGAGCAGTACTTC
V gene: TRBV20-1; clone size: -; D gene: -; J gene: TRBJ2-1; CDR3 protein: CSATGKVVEQFF; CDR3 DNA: TGCAGTGCTACAGGGAAGGTTGTTGAGCAGTTCTTC